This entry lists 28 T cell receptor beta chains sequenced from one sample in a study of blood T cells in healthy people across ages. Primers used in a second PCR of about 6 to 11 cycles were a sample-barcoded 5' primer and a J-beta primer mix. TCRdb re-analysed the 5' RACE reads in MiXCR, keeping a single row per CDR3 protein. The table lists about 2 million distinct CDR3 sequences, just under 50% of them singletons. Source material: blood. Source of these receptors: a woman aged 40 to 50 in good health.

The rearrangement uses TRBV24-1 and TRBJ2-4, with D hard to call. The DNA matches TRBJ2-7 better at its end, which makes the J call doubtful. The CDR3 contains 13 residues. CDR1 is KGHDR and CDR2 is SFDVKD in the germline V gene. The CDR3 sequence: CATSDGYRYEQYF. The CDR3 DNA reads TGTGCCACCAGTGATGGATACAGATACGAGCAGTACTTC.

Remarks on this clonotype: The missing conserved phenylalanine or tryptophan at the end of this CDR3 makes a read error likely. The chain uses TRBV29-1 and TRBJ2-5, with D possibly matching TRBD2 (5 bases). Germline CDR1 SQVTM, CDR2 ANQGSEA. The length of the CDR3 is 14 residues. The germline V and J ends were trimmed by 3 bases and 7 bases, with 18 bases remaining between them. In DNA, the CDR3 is TGCAGCGTTGATGAAGTGGGGTCCCGGGGGACCCAGTACTTA. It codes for CSVDEVGSRGTQYL.

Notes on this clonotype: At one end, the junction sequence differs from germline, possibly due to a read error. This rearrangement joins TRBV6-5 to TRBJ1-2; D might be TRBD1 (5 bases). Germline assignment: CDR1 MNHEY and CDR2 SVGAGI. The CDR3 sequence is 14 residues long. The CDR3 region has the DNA TGTGCCAGCAGTTCACCCCAGGAGGGGTATGGTTACACCTTC. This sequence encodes CASSSPQEGYGYTF.

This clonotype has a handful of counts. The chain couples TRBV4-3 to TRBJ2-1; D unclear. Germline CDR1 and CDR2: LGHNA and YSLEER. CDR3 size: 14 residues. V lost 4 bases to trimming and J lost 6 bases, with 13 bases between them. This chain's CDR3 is CASSREIVVNEQFF. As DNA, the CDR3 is TGCGCCAGCAGCCGAGAGATAGTGGTCAATGAGCAGTTCTTC.

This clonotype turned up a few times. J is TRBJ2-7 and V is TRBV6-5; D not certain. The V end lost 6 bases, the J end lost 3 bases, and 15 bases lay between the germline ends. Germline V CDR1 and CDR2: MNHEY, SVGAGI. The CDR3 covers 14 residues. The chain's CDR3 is CASSQSDGFYEQYF. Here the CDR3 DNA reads TGTGCCAGCAGCCAATCGGACGGCTTCTACGAGCAGTACTTC.

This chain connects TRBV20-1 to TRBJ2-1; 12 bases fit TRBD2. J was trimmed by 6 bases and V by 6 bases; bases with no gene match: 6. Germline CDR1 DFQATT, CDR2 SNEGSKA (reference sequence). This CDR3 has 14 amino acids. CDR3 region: CSAVTSGGINEQFF. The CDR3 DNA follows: TGCAGTGCGGTAACTAGCGGGGGGATCAATGAGCAGTTCTTC.

The CDR3 sequence: CASRDRVNLYEQYF. CDR3 coding DNA: TGTGCCAGCAGAGACAGGGTGAACCTCTACGAGCAGTACTTC. The chain is built from TRBV27 and TRBJ2-7; 7 positions agree with TRBD1. The germline V gene encodes CDR1 MNHEY and CDR2 SMNVEV (reference sequence). This CDR3 is built from 14 residues. The ends lost 6 bases at V and 3 bases at J; junction bases unmatched: 8.

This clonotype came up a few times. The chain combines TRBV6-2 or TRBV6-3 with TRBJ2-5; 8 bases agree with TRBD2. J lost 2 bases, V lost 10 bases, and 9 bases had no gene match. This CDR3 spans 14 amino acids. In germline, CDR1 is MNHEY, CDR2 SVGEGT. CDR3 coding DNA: TGTGCCATCCACCGCGGGGGGCTACAAGAGACCCAGTACTTC. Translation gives CAIHRGGLQETQYF.

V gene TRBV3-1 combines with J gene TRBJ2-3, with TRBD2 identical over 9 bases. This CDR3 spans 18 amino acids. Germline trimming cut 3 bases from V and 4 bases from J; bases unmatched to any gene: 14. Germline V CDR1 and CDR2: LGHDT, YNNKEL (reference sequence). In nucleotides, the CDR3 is TGTGCCAGCAGCCAGACCCGGACTAGCGAGGGGGTGTCAGATACGCAGTATTTT. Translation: CASSQTRTSEGVSDTQYF.

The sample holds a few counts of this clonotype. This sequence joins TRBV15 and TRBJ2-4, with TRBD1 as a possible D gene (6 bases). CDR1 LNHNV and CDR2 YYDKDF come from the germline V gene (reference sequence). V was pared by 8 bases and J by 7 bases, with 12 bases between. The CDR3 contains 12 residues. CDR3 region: CATGQGSNIQYF. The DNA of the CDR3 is TGTGCCACCGGCCAGGGGAGTAACATTCAGTACTTC.

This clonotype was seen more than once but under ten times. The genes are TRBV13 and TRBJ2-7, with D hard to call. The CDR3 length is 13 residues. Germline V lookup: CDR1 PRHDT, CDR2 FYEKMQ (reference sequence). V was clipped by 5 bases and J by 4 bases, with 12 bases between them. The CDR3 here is CASSPHGEYEQYF. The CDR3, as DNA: TGTGCCAGCAGCCCCCATGGTGAATACGAGCAGTACTTC.

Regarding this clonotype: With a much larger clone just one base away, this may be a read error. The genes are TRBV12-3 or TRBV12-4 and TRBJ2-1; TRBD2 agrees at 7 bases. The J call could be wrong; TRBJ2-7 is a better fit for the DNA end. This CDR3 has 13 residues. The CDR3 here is CASRPGGYNEQYF. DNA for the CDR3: TGTGCCAGCAGGCCGGGAGGCTACAATGAGCAGTACTTC.

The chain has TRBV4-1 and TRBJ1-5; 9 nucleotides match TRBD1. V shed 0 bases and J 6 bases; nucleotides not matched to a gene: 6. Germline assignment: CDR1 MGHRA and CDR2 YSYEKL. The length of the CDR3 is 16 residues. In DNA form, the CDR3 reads TGCGCCAGCAGCCAAGATGAGACAGGGGGAATTCAGCCCCAGCATTTT. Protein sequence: CASSQDETGGIQPQHF.

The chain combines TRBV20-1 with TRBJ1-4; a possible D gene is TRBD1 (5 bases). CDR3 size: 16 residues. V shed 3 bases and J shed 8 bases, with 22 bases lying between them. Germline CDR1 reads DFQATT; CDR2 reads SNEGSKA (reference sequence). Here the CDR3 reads CSARGPRGGKEEKLFF. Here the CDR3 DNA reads TGCAGTGCTAGGGGCCCCCGTGGGGGTAAAGAGGAAAAACTGTTTTTT.

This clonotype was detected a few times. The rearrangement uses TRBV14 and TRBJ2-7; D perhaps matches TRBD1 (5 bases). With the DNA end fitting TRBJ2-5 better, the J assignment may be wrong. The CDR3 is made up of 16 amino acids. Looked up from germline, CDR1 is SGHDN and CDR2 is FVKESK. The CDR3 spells CASSQIRAKKGETQYF. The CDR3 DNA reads TGTGCCAGCAGCCAGATCAGAGCCAAAAAGGGGGAGACCCAGTACTTC.

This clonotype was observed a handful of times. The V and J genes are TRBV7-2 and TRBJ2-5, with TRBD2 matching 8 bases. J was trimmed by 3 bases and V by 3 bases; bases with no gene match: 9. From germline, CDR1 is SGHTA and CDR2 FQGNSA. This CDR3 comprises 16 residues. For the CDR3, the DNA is TGTGCCAGCAGCTTTGGGGGACTAGTATCGGAAGAGACCCAGTACTTC. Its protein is CASSFGGLVSEETQYF.

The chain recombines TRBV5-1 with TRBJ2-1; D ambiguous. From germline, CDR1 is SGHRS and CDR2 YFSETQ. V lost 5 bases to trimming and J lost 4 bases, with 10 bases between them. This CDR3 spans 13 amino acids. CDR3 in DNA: TGCGCCAGCAGTATCAGTCCTTACAATGAGCAGTTCTTC. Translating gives CASSISPYNEQFF.

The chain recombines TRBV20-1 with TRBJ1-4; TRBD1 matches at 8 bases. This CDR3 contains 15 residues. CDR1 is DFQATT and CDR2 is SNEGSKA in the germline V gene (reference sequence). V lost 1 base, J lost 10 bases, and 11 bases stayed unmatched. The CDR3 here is CSARGPDRAARKLFF. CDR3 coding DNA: TGCAGTGCTAGAGGTCCGGACAGGGCAGCACGAAAACTGTTTTTT.

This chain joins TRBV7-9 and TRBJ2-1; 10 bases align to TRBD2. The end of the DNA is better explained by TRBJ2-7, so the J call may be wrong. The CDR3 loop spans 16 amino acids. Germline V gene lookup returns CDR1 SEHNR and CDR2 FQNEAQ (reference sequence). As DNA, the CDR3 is TGTGCCAGCAGCGCCATGGAAGCGGGGGGGCCATGGGAGCAGTACTTC. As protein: CASSAMEAGGPWEQYF.

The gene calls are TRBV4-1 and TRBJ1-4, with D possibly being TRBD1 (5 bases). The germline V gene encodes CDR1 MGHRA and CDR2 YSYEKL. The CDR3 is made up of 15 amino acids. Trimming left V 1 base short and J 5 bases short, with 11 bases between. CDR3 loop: CASSQVGRVNEKLFF. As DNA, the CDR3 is TGCGCCAGCAGCCAAGTCGGCAGGGTAAATGAAAAACTGTTTTTT.

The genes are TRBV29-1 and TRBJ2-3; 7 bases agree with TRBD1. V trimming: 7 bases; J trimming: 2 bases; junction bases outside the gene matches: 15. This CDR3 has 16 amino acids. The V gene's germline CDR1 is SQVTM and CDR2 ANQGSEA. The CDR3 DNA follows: TGCAGCGCCGGTACCCGGACAGGCATCCACACAGATACGCAGTATTTT. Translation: CSAGTRTGIHTDTQYF.

The CDR3 sequence: CASSQDVNEQYF. The CDR3 bases are TGTGCCAGCAGCCAAGATGTAAATGAGCAGTACTTC. The rearrangement uses TRBV3-1 and TRBJ2-1; no firm D call. The better agreement between TRBJ2-7 and the DNA end casts doubt on the J call. This CDR3 is built from 12 residues. Germline V gives CDR1 LGHDT, CDR2 YNNKEL (reference sequence).

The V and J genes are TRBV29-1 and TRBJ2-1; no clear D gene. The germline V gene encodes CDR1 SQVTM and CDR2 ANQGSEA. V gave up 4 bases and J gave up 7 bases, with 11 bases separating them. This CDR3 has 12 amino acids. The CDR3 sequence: CSVVSRKNEQFF. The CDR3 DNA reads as TGCAGCGTTGTCTCCAGGAAGAATGAGCAGTTCTTC.

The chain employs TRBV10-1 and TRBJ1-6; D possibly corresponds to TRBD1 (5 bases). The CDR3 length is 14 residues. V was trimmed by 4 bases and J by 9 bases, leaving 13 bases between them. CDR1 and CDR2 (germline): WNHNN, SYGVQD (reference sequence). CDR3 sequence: CASSAGHTTSPLHF. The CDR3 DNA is TGCGCCAGCAGTGCCGGACATACTACTTCACCCCTCCACTTT.

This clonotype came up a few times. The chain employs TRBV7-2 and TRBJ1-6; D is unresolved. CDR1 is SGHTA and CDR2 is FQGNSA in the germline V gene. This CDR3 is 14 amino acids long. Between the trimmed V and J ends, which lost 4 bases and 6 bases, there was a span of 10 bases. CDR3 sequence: CASSSHRTNSPLHF. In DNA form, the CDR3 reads TGTGCCAGCAGCTCCCACCGGACTAATTCACCCCTCCACTTT.

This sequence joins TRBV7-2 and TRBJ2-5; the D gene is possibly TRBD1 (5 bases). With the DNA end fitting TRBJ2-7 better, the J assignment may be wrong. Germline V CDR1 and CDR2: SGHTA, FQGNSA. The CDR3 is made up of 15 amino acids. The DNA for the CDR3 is TGTGCCAGCAGCCCAGCTGGACCAGGGAAACACGAGCAGTACTTC. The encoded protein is CASSPAGPGKHEQYF.

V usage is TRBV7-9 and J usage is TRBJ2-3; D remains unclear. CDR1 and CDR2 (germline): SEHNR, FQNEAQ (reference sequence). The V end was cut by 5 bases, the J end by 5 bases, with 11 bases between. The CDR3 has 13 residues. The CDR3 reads CASSSNMEDTQYF. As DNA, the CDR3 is TGTGCCAGCAGCAGCAACATGGAAGATACGCAGTATTTT.

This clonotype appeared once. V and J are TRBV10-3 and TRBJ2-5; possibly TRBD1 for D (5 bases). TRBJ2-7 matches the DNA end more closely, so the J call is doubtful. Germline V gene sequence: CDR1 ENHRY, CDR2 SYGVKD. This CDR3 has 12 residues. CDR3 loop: CAISPDSYEQYF. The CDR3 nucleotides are TGTGCCATCAGTCCCGACAGCTACGAGCAGTACTTC.